This T cell receptor beta chain originates from a study of CD4 T cells in relation to SARS-CoV-2 and coronaviruses. Across the study: TCR beta CDR3s were sequenced after approximately ten-day antigen culture of PBMCs.

Assay used: immunoSEQ multiplex PCR; TCRdb lists only in-frame clones, some missing. The profile shows about 36,000 clones, about 80% of them singletons. For less than eleven days, roughly 100,000 sorted CD4+ cells grew with T cell-depleted PBMCs and CEF. On this clone itself: Antigen unknown.

Points from the study as a whole: The cross-reactivity analysis covered only spike protein, not other viral proteins.

The TCR comes from an adult with COVID-19. Material: naive CD4+ T cells from PBMCs, cultured in vitro. Subset described: naive CD4+ T cells isolated by negative enrichment.

The CDR3 here is CASSGDRGRDNQPQHF. For the CDR3, the DNA is TGTGCCAGCAGCGGGGACAGGGGACGCGATAATCAGCCCCAGCATTTT. This chain uses TRBV2 with TRBJ1-5; 10 bases match TRBD1. The CDR3 consists of 16 residues. The trim removed 6 bases at V and 4 bases at J, leaving 9 bases unmatched. Germline assignment: CDR1 SNHLY and CDR2 FYNNEI.